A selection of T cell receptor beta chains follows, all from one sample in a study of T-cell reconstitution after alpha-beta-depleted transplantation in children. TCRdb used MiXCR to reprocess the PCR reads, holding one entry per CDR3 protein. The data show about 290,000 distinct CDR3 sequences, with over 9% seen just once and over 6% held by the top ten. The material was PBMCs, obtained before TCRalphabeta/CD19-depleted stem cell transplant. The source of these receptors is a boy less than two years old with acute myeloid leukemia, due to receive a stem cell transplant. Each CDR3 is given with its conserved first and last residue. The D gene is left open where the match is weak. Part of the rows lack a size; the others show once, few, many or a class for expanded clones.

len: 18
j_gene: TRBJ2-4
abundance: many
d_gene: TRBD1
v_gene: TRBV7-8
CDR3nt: TGTGCCAGCAGCTTAGCGGGGGACAGGGGGCGCCCCAAAAACATTCAGTACTTC
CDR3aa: CASSLAGDRGRPKNIQYF

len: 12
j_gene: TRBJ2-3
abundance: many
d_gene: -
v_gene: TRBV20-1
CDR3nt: TGCAGTGCTAAGGACTGGGCGGATACGCAGTATTTT
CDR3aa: CSAKDWADTQYF

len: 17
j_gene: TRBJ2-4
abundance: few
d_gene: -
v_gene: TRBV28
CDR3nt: TGTGCCAGCAGTTTACGGGAAAGGGGGGCCTCCAAAAACATTCAGTACTTC
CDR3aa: CASSLRERGASKNIQYF

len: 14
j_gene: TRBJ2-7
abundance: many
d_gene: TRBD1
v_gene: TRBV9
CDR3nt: TGTGCCAGCAGCGCAGGGGACAGTCCCTACGAGCAGTACTTC
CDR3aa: CASSAGDSPYEQYF

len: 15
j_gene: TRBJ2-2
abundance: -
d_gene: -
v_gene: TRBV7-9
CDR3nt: TGTGCCAGCAGACCTCCGGGACTGTACACCGGGGAGCTGTTTTTT
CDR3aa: CASRPPGLYTGELFF

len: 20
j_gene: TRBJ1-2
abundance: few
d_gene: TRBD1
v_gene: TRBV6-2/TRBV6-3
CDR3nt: TGTGCCAGCAGACCCCGGGACAGGGTCATAAGGAAAGGGGGGGACTATGGCTACACCTTC
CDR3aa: CASRPRDRVIRKGGDYGYTF

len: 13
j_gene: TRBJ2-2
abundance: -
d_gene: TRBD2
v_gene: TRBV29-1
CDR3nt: TGCAGCGTTTCAGCGGGAGGGCCATTGGAGCTGTTTTTT
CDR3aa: CSVSAGGPLELFF

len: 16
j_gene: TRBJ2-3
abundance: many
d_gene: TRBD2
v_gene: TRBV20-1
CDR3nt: TGCAGTGCTGGGACTAGCGGGGTGATCGCTGAAGGTACGCAGTATTTT
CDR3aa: CSAGTSGVIAEGTQYF

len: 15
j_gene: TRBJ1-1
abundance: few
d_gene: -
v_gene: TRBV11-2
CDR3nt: TGTGCCAGCAGCCCCAGGACAGCGATGAACACTGAAGCTTTCTTT
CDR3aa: CASSPRTAMNTEAFF

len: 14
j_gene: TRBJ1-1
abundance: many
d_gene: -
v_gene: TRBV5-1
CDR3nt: TGCGCCAGCAGCTTGGACGGATATAACACTGAAGCTTTCTTT
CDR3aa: CASSLDGYNTEAFF

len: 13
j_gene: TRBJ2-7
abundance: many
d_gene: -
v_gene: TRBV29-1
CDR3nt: TGCAGCGTTGCCCGCGGGGCGGTCTACGAGCAGTACTTC
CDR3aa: CSVARGAVYEQYF

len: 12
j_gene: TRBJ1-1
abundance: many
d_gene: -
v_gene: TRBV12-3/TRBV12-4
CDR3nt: TGTGCCAGCAGTTTAAGTAGCACTGAAGCTTTCTTT
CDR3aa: CASSLSSTEAFF

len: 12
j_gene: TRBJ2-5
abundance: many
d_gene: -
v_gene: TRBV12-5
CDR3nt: TGTGCTAGTGGTTTGGTCCAAGAGACCCAGTACTTC
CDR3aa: CASGLVQETQYF

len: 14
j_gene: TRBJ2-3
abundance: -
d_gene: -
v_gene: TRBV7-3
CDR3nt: TGTGCCAGCAGTCCGGGAAGAGGGAGGGATACGCAGTATTTT
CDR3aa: CASSPGRGRDTQYF

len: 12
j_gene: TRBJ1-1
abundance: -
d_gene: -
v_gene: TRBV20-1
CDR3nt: TGCAGTGCTCGAGGGGGAAACTCTGAACCTTTCTTT
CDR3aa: CSARGGNSEPFF

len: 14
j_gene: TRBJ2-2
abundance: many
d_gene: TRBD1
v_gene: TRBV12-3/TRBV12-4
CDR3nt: TGTGCCAGCAGGGGGACAGGACGTACCGGGGAGCTGTTTTTT
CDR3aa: CASRGTGRTGELFF

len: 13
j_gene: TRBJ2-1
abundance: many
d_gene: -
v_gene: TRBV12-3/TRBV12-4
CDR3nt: TGTGCCAGCAGCACCGACGCCTACAATGAGCAGTTCTTC
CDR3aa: CASSTDAYNEQFF

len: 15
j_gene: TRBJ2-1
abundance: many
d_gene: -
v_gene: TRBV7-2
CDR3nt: TGTGCCAGCAGCTTCGGATTGAGCTCCTACAATGAGCAGTTCTTC
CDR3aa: CASSFGLSSYNEQFF

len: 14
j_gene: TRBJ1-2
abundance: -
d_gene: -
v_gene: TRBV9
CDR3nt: TGTGCCAGCAGCCACTCCGTCAGGGAAAATGGCTACACCTTC
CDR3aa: CASSHSVRENGYTF

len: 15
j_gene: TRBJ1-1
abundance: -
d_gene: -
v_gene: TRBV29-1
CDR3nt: TGCAGCGTTGTTACCCCCGGGACGGTGAACACTGAAGCTTTCTTT
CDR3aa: CSVVTPGTVNTEAFF

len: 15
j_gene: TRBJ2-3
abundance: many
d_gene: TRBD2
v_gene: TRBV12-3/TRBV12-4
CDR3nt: TGTGCCAGCAGCCCCGGGACTAGGGTACGAGATACGCAGTATTTT
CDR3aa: CASSPGTRVRDTQYF

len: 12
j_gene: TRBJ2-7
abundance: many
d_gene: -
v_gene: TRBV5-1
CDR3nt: TGCGCCAGCAGCTATAGGGTCGGCGAGCAGTACTTC
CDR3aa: CASSYRVGEQYF

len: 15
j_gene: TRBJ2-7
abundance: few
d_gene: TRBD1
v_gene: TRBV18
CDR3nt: TGTGCCAGCTCAAACCCCGGGACAGGGAACCACGAGCAGTACTTC
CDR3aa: CASSNPGTGNHEQYF

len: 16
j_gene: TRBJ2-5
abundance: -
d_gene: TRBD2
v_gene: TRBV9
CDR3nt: TGTGCCAGCAGCGTACAGGCTAGCGGGAGATTGGAGACCCAGTACTTC
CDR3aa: CASSVQASGRLETQYF

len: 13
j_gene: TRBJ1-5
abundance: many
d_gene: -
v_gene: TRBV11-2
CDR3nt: TGTGCCAGCAGCTTAGCAGCCAATCAGCCCCAGCATTTT
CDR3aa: CASSLAANQPQHF

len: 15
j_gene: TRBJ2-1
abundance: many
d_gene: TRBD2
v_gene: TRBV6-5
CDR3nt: TGTGCCAGCAGTTTTAGCGGGAGTTTACACAATGAGCAGTTCTTC
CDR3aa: CASSFSGSLHNEQFF

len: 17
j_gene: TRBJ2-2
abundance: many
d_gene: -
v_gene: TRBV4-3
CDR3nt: TGCGCCAGCAGCCAAATGCCTAGCGCGACGAACACCGGGGAGCTGTTTTTT
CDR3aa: CASSQMPSATNTGELFF

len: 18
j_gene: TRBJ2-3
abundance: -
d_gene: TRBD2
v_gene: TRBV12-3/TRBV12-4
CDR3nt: TGTGCCAGCAGTTTCGGACCCCGGGGGACTATCCACACAGATACGCAGTATTTT
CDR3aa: CASSFGPRGTIHTDTQYF

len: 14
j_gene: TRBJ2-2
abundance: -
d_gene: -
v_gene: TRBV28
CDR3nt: TGTGCCAGCAGTTTGGTAGCGAGGACCGGGGAGCTGTTTTTT
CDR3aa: CASSLVARTGELFF

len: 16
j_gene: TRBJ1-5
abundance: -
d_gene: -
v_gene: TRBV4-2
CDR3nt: TGTGCCAGCAGCCAACCTAATACCAGGGGAGATCAGCCCCAGCATTTT
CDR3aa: CASSQPNTRGDQPQHF

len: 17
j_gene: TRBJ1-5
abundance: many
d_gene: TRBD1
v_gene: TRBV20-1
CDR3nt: TGCAGTGCTCGGGGGGACAGGGGAAGATATAGCAATCAGCCCCAGCATTTT
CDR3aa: CSARGDRGRYSNQPQHF

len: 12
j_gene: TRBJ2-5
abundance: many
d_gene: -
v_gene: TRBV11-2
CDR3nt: TGTGCCAGCAGCTTAGGGCCCCGGGCCCAGTACTTC
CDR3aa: CASSLGPRAQYF

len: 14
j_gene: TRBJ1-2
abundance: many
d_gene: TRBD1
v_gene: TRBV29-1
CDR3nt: TGCAGCGTTGTAAGACAGGGAAATAACTATGGCTACACCTTC
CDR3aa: CSVVRQGNNYGYTF

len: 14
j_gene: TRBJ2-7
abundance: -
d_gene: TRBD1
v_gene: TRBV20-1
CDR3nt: TGCAGTGCTAGAGTCAGGGGGCGAGCCTACGAGCAGTACTTC
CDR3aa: CSARVRGRAYEQYF

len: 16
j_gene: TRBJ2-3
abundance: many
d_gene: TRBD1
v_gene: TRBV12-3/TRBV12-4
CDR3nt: TGTGCCAGCAGTTTAAGGCAGGGGGCGATCCCAGATACGCAGTATTTT
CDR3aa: CASSLRQGAIPDTQYF

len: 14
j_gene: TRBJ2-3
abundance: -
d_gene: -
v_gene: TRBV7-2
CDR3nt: TGTGCCAGCAGCTCCATAGGGTCCACAGATACGCAGTATTTT
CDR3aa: CASSSIGSTDTQYF

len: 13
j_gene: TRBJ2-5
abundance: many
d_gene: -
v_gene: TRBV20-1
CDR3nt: TGCAGTGCCCCTCGGGTCTATCAAGAGACCCAGTACTTC
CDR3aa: CSAPRVYQETQYF

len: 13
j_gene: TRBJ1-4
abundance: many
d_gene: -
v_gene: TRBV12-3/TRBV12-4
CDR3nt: TGTGCCAGCAGTTTAGGCCCTAATGAAAAACTGTTTTTT
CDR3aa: CASSLGPNEKLFF

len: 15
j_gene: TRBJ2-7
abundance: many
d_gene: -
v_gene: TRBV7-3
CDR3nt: TGTGCCAGCAGCTTAGGGGGGACACCTGCCTACGAGCAGTACTTC
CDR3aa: CASSLGGTPAYEQYF

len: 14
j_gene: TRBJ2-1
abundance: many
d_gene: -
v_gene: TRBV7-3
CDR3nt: TGTGCCAGCAGCTTACCCCAGGGGGGGAATGAGCAGTTCTTC
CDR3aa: CASSLPQGGNEQFF

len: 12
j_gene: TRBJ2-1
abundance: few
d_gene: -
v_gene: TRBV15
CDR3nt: TGTGCCACCAGCAGAGTAAGGCTAGAGCAGTTCTTC
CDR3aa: CATSRVRLEQFF

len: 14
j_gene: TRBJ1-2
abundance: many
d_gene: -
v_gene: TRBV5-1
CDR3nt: TGCGCCAGCAGCTTGGGAGCAGGGTCTTATGGCTACACCTTC
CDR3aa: CASSLGAGSYGYTF

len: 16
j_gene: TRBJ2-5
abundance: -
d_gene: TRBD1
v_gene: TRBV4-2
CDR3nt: TGTGCCAGCAGCCAAGGGACAGGGATGGGCCAAGAGACCCAGTACTTC
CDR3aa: CASSQGTGMGQETQYF

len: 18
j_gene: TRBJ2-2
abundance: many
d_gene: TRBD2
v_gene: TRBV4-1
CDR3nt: TGCGCCAGCAGCCAAGGGGTAGCGGGGGCCCAGAACACCGGGGAGCTGTTTTTT
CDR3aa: CASSQGVAGAQNTGELFF

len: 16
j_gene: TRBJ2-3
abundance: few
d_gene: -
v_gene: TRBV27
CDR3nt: TGTGCCAGCAGTCTCCTGGGAGCGGCTAGCACAGATACGCAGTATTTT
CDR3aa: CASSLLGAASTDTQYF

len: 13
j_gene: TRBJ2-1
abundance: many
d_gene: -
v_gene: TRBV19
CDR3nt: TGTGCCAGTAGTATTCCAGGGGCCAATGAGCAGTTCTTC
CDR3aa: CASSIPGANEQFF